Listed below are T cell receptor beta chains from one sample, sequenced in a study of blood T cell repertoires in COVID-19. Libraries were prepared by immunoSEQ multiplex PCR; TCRdb keeps only in-frame clonotypes and omits some of them. The sample comprises about 140,000 clones, 80% to 90% of which are singletons, and approximately 4.2% rests with the top ten. Sequenced material: peripheral blood. Receptors were obtained from a middle-aged woman with acute or convalescent COVID-19. The CDR3 runs from the conserved cysteine through the conserved F or W. The D gene is left open where the match is weak. Some rows mark clone size as missing; the rest say once, few, many or name a class of expanded clone.

CDR3: CAISDLPGTREETQYF
DNA: TGTGCCATCAGTGACTTACCCGGGACTAGGGAAGAGACCCAGTACTTC
D: TRBD2
V: TRBV10-3
J: TRBJ2-5
size: NA

CDR3: CASGETGILNYGYTF
DNA: TGTGCCAGTGGGGAGACAGGGATTTTGAACTATGGCTACACCTTC
D: TRBD1
V: TRBV19
J: TRBJ1-2
size: NA

CDR3: CASRSGAEAFF
DNA: TGTGCCAGCAGGAGTGGAGCTGAAGCTTTCTTT
D: NA
V: TRBV27
J: TRBJ1-1
size: NA

CDR3: CSTPSYNEQFF
DNA: TGCAGCACTCCCTCCTACAATGAGCAGTTCTTC
D: NA
V: TRBV20-1
J: TRBJ2-1
size: NA

CDR3: CASSAGLANEQFF
DNA: TGTGCCAGTAGTGCGGGACTAGCCAATGAGCAGTTCTTC
D: TRBD2
V: TRBV19
J: TRBJ2-1
size: NA

CDR3: CASSLTFRTGVTEAFF
DNA: TGCGCCAGCAGCTTAACGTTTCGGACAGGGGTAACTGAAGCTTTCTTT
D: TRBD1
V: TRBV5-1
J: TRBJ1-1
size: NA

CDR3: CASSVQGTVVNTEAFF
DNA: TGTGCCAGTTCAGTACAGGGGACCGTTGTGAACACTGAAGCTTTCTTT
D: TRBD1
V: TRBV19
J: TRBJ1-1
size: NA

CDR3: CASSPAGTSTF
DNA: TGTGCCAGCTCACCGGCGGGGACGAGCACCTTC
D: NA
V: TRBV18
J: TRBJ1-2
size: NA

CDR3: CASSLVGASTEAFF
DNA: TGTGCCAGCAGTTTGGTAGGGGCGAGCACTGAAGCTTTCTTT
D: NA
V: TRBV27
J: TRBJ1-1
size: NA

CDR3: CASSYEEMGLGYEQYF
DNA: TGTGCCAGCAGTTACGAGGAGATGGGACTAGGCTACGAGCAGTACTTC
D: TRBD2
V: TRBV6-2/TRBV6-3
J: TRBJ2-7
size: NA

CDR3: CAWSGGQGSQPQHF
DNA: TGTGCCTGGAGTGGGGGACAGGGGTCTCAGCCCCAGCATTTT
D: TRBD1
V: TRBV30
J: TRBJ1-5
size: few

CDR3: CASSIWRAGFNQPQHF
DNA: TGTGCCAGTAGCATTTGGCGGGCAGGATTTAATCAGCCCCAGCATTTT
D: NA
V: TRBV19
J: TRBJ1-5
size: NA

CDR3: CASSYGQAQPQHF
DNA: TGTGCCAGCAGTTACGGACAGGCTCAGCCCCAGCATTTT
D: TRBD1
V: TRBV2
J: TRBJ1-5
size: once

CDR3: CASSYPGLAGYNEQFF
DNA: TGTGCCAGCAGCTACCCGGGACTAGCGGGGTACAATGAGCAGTTCTTC
D: TRBD2
V: TRBV7-9
J: TRBJ2-1
size: NA

CDR3: CASSSGDYGYTF
DNA: TGTGCCAGCAGTTCGGGAGACTATGGCTACACCTTC
D: NA
V: TRBV28
J: TRBJ1-2
size: once

CDR3: CASSLPGDQVYEQYF
DNA: TGTGCCAGCAGCCTCCCGGGAGACCAGGTCTACGAGCAGTACTTC
D: NA
V: TRBV4-2
J: TRBJ2-7
size: NA

CDR3: CASSRLGIETQYF
DNA: TGTGCCAGCAGCCGGCTAGGAATAGAGACCCAGTACTTC
D: NA
V: TRBV11-2
J: TRBJ2-5
size: NA

CDR3: CASSQLTVSEAFF
DNA: TGCGCCAGCAGCCAATTGACAGTAAGTGAAGCTTTCTTT
D: NA
V: TRBV4-1
J: TRBJ1-1
size: NA

CDR3: CASTKGNQPQHF
DNA: TGTGCCAGTACAAAGGGGAATCAGCCCCAGCATTTT
D: NA
V: TRBV11-3
J: TRBJ1-5
size: NA

CDR3: CASSLDSTNQPQHF
DNA: TGTGCCAGCAGCTTGGACAGCACTAATCAGCCCCAGCATTTT
D: NA
V: TRBV7-2
J: TRBJ1-5
size: NA

CDR3: CASSSGTGGNSPLHF
DNA: TGCGCCAGCAGCTCAGGGACAGGAGGCAATTCACCCCTCCACTTT
D: TRBD1
V: TRBV5-1
J: TRBJ1-6
size: NA

CDR3: CASSLRSYGYTF
DNA: TGTGCCAGCAGCTTAAGGAGCTATGGCTACACCTTC
D: NA
V: TRBV7-2
J: TRBJ1-2
size: NA

CDR3: CASASVGTGQRYTF
DNA: TGTGCCAGCGCCAGTGTGGGGACAGGGCAACGCTACACCTTC
D: TRBD1
V: TRBV9
J: TRBJ1-2
size: NA

CDR3: CASSPGVSNSPLHF
DNA: TGTGCCAGCTCACCCGGAGTTTCCAATTCACCCCTCCACTTT
D: NA
V: TRBV18
J: TRBJ1-6
size: NA

CDR3: CASSPASGGNTQYF
DNA: TGTGCCAGCTCACCAGCTAGCGGGGGGAACACGCAGTATTTT
D: TRBD2
V: TRBV18
J: TRBJ2-3
size: once

CDR3: CASSQDYGPGTEAFF
DNA: TGTGCCAGCAGCCAAGATTACGGGCCGGGGACTGAAGCTTTCTTT
D: NA
V: TRBV4-2
J: TRBJ1-1
size: NA

CDR3: CASSWFGGNTEAFF
DNA: TGTGCCAGCAGTTGGTTCGGGGGAAACACTGAAGCTTTCTTT
D: NA
V: TRBV6-5
J: TRBJ1-1
size: NA

CDR3: CASSRSTGDGGYTF
DNA: TGCGCCAGCAGCCGATCGACAGGGGACGGTGGCTACACCTTC
D: TRBD1
V: TRBV5-1
J: TRBJ1-2
size: once

CDR3: CASSPGTGGIKTQYF
DNA: TGTGCCAGTAGCCCCGGGACAGGGGGCATTAAGACCCAGTACTTC
D: TRBD1
V: TRBV19
J: TRBJ2-5
size: NA

CDR3: CASSKDVRSEAFF
DNA: TGTGCCAGCAGCAAAGACGTGAGGTCTGAAGCTTTCTTT
D: NA
V: TRBV7-2
J: TRBJ1-1
size: NA

CDR3: CAKTGEGQETQYF
DNA: TGTGCCAAAACAGGGGAAGGGCAAGAGACCCAGTACTTC
D: TRBD1
V: TRBV2
J: TRBJ2-5
size: NA

CDR3: CASSSGGNIEGYTF
DNA: TGTGCCAGCAGTTCCGGGGGGAATATCGAAGGCTACACCTTC
D: NA
V: TRBV7-3
J: TRBJ1-2
size: once

CDR3: CASSPSGGGEKLFF
DNA: TGTGCCAGCAGCCCGAGCGGGGGAGGGGAAAAACTGTTTTTT
D: NA
V: TRBV9
J: TRBJ1-4
size: once

CDR3: CASSQEDRGRTNEKLFF
DNA: TGCGCCAGCAGCCAAGAGGACAGGGGGCGGACTAATGAAAAACTGTTTTTT
D: TRBD1
V: TRBV4-3
J: TRBJ1-4
size: once

CDR3: CASSFLATNTEAFF
DNA: TGTGCCAGCAGCTTTCTGGCAACCAACACTGAAGCTTTCTTT
D: NA
V: TRBV5-5
J: TRBJ1-1
size: once